This TCR beta chain was identified in a study of T-cell reconstitution after alpha-beta-depleted transplantation in children. Findings and limits, study-wide: Reports say that about two months after transplant, the alpha-beta T cells came out of several hundred graft clones that had expanded. It was newly produced T cells that mostly accounted for T-cell counts and diversity one year after transplant. Day-60 TCRbeta diversity that was high in some patients was derived from surviving recipient T cells and thymic progenitors.

This clonotype has a handful of counts. The antigen is undetermined. TCRbeta library construction was performed incorporating unique molecular identifiers. MiXCR, applied by TCRdb to the PCR reads, yields one record per CDR3 protein. The repertoire holds hundreds of thousands of distinct CDR3 sequences, with 20% to 30% as singletons. V lost 1 base to trimming and J lost 4 bases, with 11 bases between them. The CDR3 covers 15 residues. This clonotype originated in a female patient under 10 years old who had a stem cell transplant for congenital amegakaryocytic thrombocytopenia, so the T cells may come from the graft donor. The chain couples TRBV12-3 or TRBV12-4 to TRBJ1-5; no firm D call. The specimen was PBMCs, mostly from graft donor cells, collected 360 days after TCRalphabeta/CD19-depleted stem cell transplant. The DNA for the CDR3 is TGTGCCAGCAGTTTAGGGGCAGGCCTTAATCAGCCCCAGCATTTT. As protein: CASSLGAGLNQPQHF.